These T cell receptor beta chains were read from a single sample in a study of blood T cell repertoires in COVID-19. Repertoires were generated with immunoSEQ multiplex PCR, while TCRdb's copy carries only in-frame clones and drops some. This table holds about 300,000 clones, 87% found once. The sequenced sample was PBMCs or T cells enriched from blood (not recorded which). The receptor set was obtained from a woman aged 25-40 years who had recovered from COVID-19. Both conserved end residues are trimmed from each CDR3. Each record gives: J gene, V gene, CDR3 protein.

j_call: TRBJ1-2
v_call: TRBV5-6
cdr3_aa: ASSLRQGDGYT

j_call: TRBJ2-5
v_call: TRBV24-1
cdr3_aa: ATSDPTSGYQETQY

j_call: TRBJ1-1
v_call: TRBV5-1
cdr3_aa: ASSLGGQRNTEAF

j_call: TRBJ1-5
v_call: TRBV7-8
cdr3_aa: ASSPQGRSSNQPQH

j_call: TRBJ1-1
v_call: TRBV30
cdr3_aa: AWSDSTTGNTEAF

j_call: TRBJ1-6
v_call: TRBV19
cdr3_aa: ASSFLRESPLH

j_call: TRBJ2-2
v_call: TRBV19
cdr3_aa: ASSSGGGGMYTGELF

j_call: TRBJ2-7
v_call: TRBV11-1
cdr3_aa: ASSKYPRDRVNEQY

j_call: TRBJ1-1
v_call: TRBV25-1
cdr3_aa: ASSDTWGGTEAF

j_call: TRBJ2-1
v_call: TRBV19
cdr3_aa: ASRGTGPWRNEQF

j_call: TRBJ1-2
v_call: TRBV6-5
cdr3_aa: ASSTTINGYT

j_call: TRBJ2-3
v_call: TRBV6-2/TRBV6-3
cdr3_aa: ASSLLRGRGLDTQY

j_call: TRBJ2-1
v_call: TRBV6-2/TRBV6-3
cdr3_aa: ASSYSSGGGASYNEQF

j_call: TRBJ1-1
v_call: TRBV10-3
cdr3_aa: AISDEGYNTEAF

j_call: TRBJ1-3
v_call: TRBV6-5
cdr3_aa: ASSYSGLGGNTIY

j_call: TRBJ1-1
v_call: TRBV19
cdr3_aa: ASSIVGTGPRGVGVTEAF